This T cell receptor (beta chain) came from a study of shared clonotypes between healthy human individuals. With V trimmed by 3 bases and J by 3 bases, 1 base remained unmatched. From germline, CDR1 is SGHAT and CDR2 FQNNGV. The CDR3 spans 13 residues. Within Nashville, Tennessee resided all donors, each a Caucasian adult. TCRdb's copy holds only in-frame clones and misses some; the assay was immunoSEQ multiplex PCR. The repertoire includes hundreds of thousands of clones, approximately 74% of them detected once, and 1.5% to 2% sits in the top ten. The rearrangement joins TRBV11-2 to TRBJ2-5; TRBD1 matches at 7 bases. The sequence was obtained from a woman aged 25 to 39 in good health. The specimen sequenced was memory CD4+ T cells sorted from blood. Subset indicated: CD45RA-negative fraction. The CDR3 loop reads CASSLGTEETQYF. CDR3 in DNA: TGTGCCAGCAGCTTGGGGACAGAAGAGACCCAGTACTTC.